These T cell receptor beta chains were read from a single sample in a study of identical twins. TCRdb processed the 5' RACE reads anew with MiXCR; each CDR3 protein has one entry. The table records 570,000 or so distinct CDR3 sequences, around 9.6% of them present only once. The data were also submitted as part of a second study, on yellow fever vaccine responses in identical twins.

The sequencing sample was made of PBMCs. Source of these receptors: a woman between 18 and 29 years old in good health. Each CDR3 is given with its conserved first and last residue. The D gene is left open where the match is weak. Clone size appears in some rows only: once, few, many, or a class for an expanded clone.

v_call	clone_size	d_call	j_call	cdr3_aa	cdr3_nt
TRBV4-1	few	NA	TRBJ1-4	CASSQDYTADYEKLFF	TGCGCCAGCAGCCAAGATTATACAGCTGACTATGAAAAACTGTTTTTT
TRBV29-1	many	NA	TRBJ1-2	CSVETGWNGYTF	TGCAGCGTTGAAACAGGGTGGAATGGCTACACCTTC
TRBV4-3	NA	TRBD2	TRBJ2-7	CASSSEVGGLGYEQYF	TGCGCCAGCAGCTCAGAGGTAGGGGGACTAGGCTACGAGCAGTACTTC
TRBV12-3/TRBV12-4	few	TRBD1	TRBJ1-5	CASSLYRGYNQPQHF	TGTGCCAGCAGTTTGTACAGGGGTTATAATCAGCCCCAGCATTTT
TRBV6-5	NA	TRBD2	TRBJ2-1	CASSFSGEYNEQFF	TGTGCCAGCAGTTTCAGCGGGGAATACAATGAGCAGTTCTTC
TRBV5-1	NA	TRBD1	TRBJ2-7	CANPTDRGLYEQYF	TGCGCCAACCCGACGGACAGGGGGCTATACGAGCAGTACTTC
TRBV7-2	NA	NA	TRBJ2-7	CASSSNRVDEQYF	TGTGCCAGCAGCTCCAACAGGGTCGACGAGCAGTACTTC
TRBV23-1	NA	NA	TRBJ2-2	CASSRARTVNTGELFF	TGCGCCAGCAGCCGTGCCAGGACAGTCAACACCGGGGAGCTGTTTTTT
TRBV5-1	many	TRBD1	TRBJ1-1	CASSSGQFTEAFF	TGCGCCAGCAGCTCGGGACAGTTCACTGAAGCTTTCTTT
TRBV7-8	NA	TRBD2	TRBJ2-7	CASSSWTSGYEQYF	TGTGCCAGCAGCTCCTGGACTAGCGGCTACGAGCAGTACTTC
TRBV5-1	few	TRBD1	TRBJ2-3	CASSRQGAPDTQYF	TGCGCCAGCAGCCGACAGGGGGCCCCGGATACGCAGTATTTT